Listed here are 21 T cell receptor beta chains from one sample, sequenced in a study of T cell changes during pregnancy in multiple sclerosis. Repertoires were generated with immunoSEQ multiplex PCR, while TCRdb's copy carries only in-frame clones and drops some. The data show more than 35,000 clones, 85% to 95% seen once. This material consisted of CD4+ T cells from peripheral blood mononuclear cells, taken in the second trimester of pregnancy. All receptors come from a female donor with multiple sclerosis, enrolled in a pregnancy study.

This clone was counted between two and nine times. J is TRBJ1-1 and V is TRBV30, with TRBD1 matching over 9 bases. Germline values: CDR1 GTSNPN, CDR2 SVGIG (reference sequence). The CDR3 sequence is 15 residues long. Trimming at V came to 2 bases and at J to 2 bases, leaving 6 bases not matched to a gene. CDR3 amino acids: CAWSSQGASNTEAFF. CDR3 DNA sequence: TGTGCCTGGAGTTCACAGGGGGCATCTAACACTGAAGCTTTCTTT. The whole variable domain, filled in from reference TRBV30 and TRBJ1-1, reads SQTIHQWPATLVQPVGSPLSLECTVEGTSNPNLYWYRQAAGRGLQLLFYSVGIGQISSEVPQNLSASRPQDRQFILSSKKLLLSDSGFYLCAWSSQGASNTEAFFGQGTRLTVV.

By sample share, this clone is medium-sized. The chain links TRBV12-5 to TRBJ2-2, with unresolved D. CDR1 and CDR2 from the germline V gene are LGHNT and FRNRAP. The CDR3 is 14 amino acids. Trimming shortened V by 2 bases and J by 0 bases, and 4 bases separated the two germline ends. This CDR3 is CASGLSANTGELFF. The DNA of the CDR3 is TGTGCTAGTGGTTTGTCAGCGAACACCGGGGAGCTGTTTTTT.

The chain recombines TRBV5-1 with TRBJ2-3; tentatively, D is TRBD1 (6 bases). Trimming pared 4 bases from V and 2 bases from J, leaving 11 bases between. The germline V gene has CDR1 SGHRS and CDR2 YFSETQ. The CDR3 length is 14 residues. CDR3 in amino acids: CASSPGQITDTQYF. CDR3 nucleotide sequence: TGCGCCAGCAGCCCAGGACAGATCACAGATACGCAGTATTTT.

V is TRBV2 and J is TRBJ1-4, with TRBD1 matching 8 bases. Germline V gene sequence: CDR1 SNHLY, CDR2 FYNNEI. The CDR3 runs to 15 residues. V was pared by 6 bases and J by 3 bases, with 6 bases of the junction left unmatched. CDR3 sequence reads: CASSIQGAPNEKLFF. The DNA for the CDR3 is TGTGCCAGCAGCATTCAGGGGGCCCCTAATGAAAAACTGTTTTTT. Together with reference TRBV2 and TRBJ1-4, the CDR3 gives the full variable domain: EPEVTQTPSHQVTQMGQEVILRCVPISNHLYFYWYRQILGQKVEFLVSFYNNEISEKSEIFDDQFSVERPDGSNFTLKIRSTKLEDSAMYFCASSIQGAPNEKLFFGSGTQLSVL.

This clone has only one observation. The rearrangement uses TRBV9 and TRBJ1-1, with unresolved D. The germline CDR1 and CDR2 sequences are SGDLS and YYNGEE. With 0 bases removed from V and 2 bases from J, the gap between germline ends came to 14 bases. The CDR3 sequence is 16 residues long. CDR3 residues: CASSVGSTPRNTEAFF. The CDR3 region has the DNA TGTGCCAGCAGCGTAGGAAGCACCCCGCGTAACACTGAAGCTTTCTTT.

The chain employs TRBV6-1 and TRBJ2-3; perhaps TRBD2 as D (5 bases). CDR1 is MNHNS, CDR2 SASEGT, per germline. V lost 4 bases, J lost 1 base, and 15 bases lay in between. The CDR3 has 16 amino acids. The CDR3 DNA reads as TGTGCCAGCAGTGGCCTTCTCGAACTAGGCACAGATACGCAGTATTTT. Its protein is CASSGLLELGTDTQYF.

The chain employs TRBV7-2 and TRBJ1-2; no clear D. V lost 3 bases and J lost 0, with 14 bases in between. Germline CDR1 and CDR2: SGHTA and FQGNSA. This CDR3 comprises 16 residues. CDR3 sequence reads: CASSFSASLANYGYTF. CDR3 in DNA: TGTGCCAGCAGCTTTAGCGCTTCGTTAGCTAACTATGGCTACACCTTC. Full variable domain (remainder filled in from reference TRBV7-2 and TRBJ1-2): GAGVSQSPSNKVTEKGKDVELRCDPISGHTALYWYRQSLGQGLEFLIYFQGNSAPDKSGLPSDRFSAERTGGSVSTLTIQRTQQEDSAVYLCASSFSASLANYGYTFGSGTRLTVV.

The genes are TRBV5-1 and TRBJ1-1; D gene unclear. This CDR3 region has 11 residues. V lost 4 bases to trimming and J lost 2 bases, with 3 bases between them. The germline V gene has CDR1 SGHRS and CDR2 YFSETQ. For the CDR3, the DNA is TGCGCCAGCAGCCTCAACACTGAAGCTTTCTTT. It codes for CASSLNTEAFF.

The gene calls are TRBV28 and TRBJ1-5; 7 bases line up with TRBD1. Germline CDR1 and CDR2: MDHEN and SYDVKM. This CDR3 has 15 amino acids. The J segment lost 4 bases and the V segment lost 3 bases, leaving 6 bases of the junction unmatched. DNA of the CDR3: TGTGCCAGCAGTTTCAGTGGACAGGCAAATCAGCCCCAGCATTTT. Its translation: CASSFSGQANQPQHF.

The genes are TRBV14 and TRBJ2-3, with 8 positions matching TRBD2. CDR1 and CDR2 (germline): SGHDN, FVKESK. V gave up 0 bases and J gave up 0 bases; unmatched junction bases: 8. This CDR3 region has 18 residues. Here the CDR3 DNA reads TGTGCCAGCAGCCAAGACGCGATAGCGGGGTCTAGCACAGATACGCAGTATTTT. Protein sequence: CASSQDAIAGSSTDTQYF.

J is TRBJ1-1 and V is TRBV6-5, with TRBD1 as a possible D gene (6 bases). Trimming took 6 bases from V and 0 from J, leaving 11 bases between them. The CDR3 runs to 14 residues. Germline V gives CDR1 MNHEY, CDR2 SVGAGI. The CDR3 region is CASSRQAMNTEAFF. The DNA of the CDR3 is TGTGCCAGCAGCAGACAGGCGATGAACACTGAAGCTTTCTTT.

The V and J genes are TRBV29-1 and TRBJ2-2, with TRBD1 matching over 8 bases. The CDR3 runs to 13 residues. Germline V gives CDR1 SQVTM, CDR2 ANQGSEA. The V and J ends lost 7 bases and 1 base, in that order; junction bases with no gene match: 2. CDR3 coding DNA: TGCAGCGGAGGGACAGGGAACACCGGGGAGCTGTTTTTT. As protein: CSGGTGNTGELFF.

The rearrangement uses TRBV20-1 and TRBJ2-2, with no clear D. There are 11 residues in the CDR3. V was shortened by 6 bases and J by 5 bases, with 7 bases between the two germline ends. Germline V lookup: CDR1 DFQATT, CDR2 SNEGSKA (reference sequence). The DNA for the CDR3 is TGCAGTGCGGTCAGGACCGGGGAGCTGTTTTTT. Translation: CSAVRTGELFF.

This clone showed up just once. The V gene is TRBV7-2, the J gene TRBJ1-2, with D possibly being TRBD1 (6 bases). Trimming removed 2 bases at V and 7 bases at J, with 14 bases between. This CDR3 has 14 residues. Per the germline V gene, CDR1 is SGHTA and CDR2 is FQGNSA. CDR3 in DNA: TGTGCCAGCAGCTTATCTAGACAGGCGGGTGGCTACACCTTC. It is translated as CASSLSRQAGGYTF.

A note on this clone: At the DNA level, this CDR3 is encoded by other sequences in the same sample as well. The rearrangement links TRBV5-1 to TRBJ1-1; 8 nucleotides agree with TRBD1. V lost 1 base to trimming and J lost 1 base; unmatched junction nucleotides: 3. Germline CDR1 is SGHRS and CDR2 is YFSETQ. The CDR3 is 15 residues long. The CDR3 protein is CASSLQGAGNTEAFF. The CDR3 DNA reads TGCGCCAGCAGCTTGCAGGGGGCCGGGAACACTGAAGCTTTCTTT.

The chain employs TRBV27 and TRBJ1-2; 8 bases are shared with TRBD1. The V gene's germline CDR1 is MNHEY and CDR2 SMNVEV (reference sequence). This CDR3 is built from 14 residues. The ends lost 3 bases at V and 8 bases at J; junction bases unmatched: 8. The CDR3 nucleotides read TGTGCCAGCAGTTTTAACAGGGGGTCGCAAGGCTACACCTTC. Its translation: CASSFNRGSQGYTF.

The J gene is TRBJ2-7, the V gene TRBV10-3; no reliable D call. Germline loops: CDR1 ENHRY, CDR2 SYGVKD. V lost 10 bases, J lost 5 bases, and 18 bases lay in between. The CDR3 is made up of 13 amino acids. The CDR3 region has the DNA TGTGCCAGTCACGATTACTACGAAGACGAGCAGTACTTC. Translated: CASHDYYEDEQYF.

The V and J genes are TRBV29-1 and TRBJ2-2; 9 bases line up with TRBD2. The J segment lost 3 bases and the V segment lost 6 bases, leaving 14 bases of the junction unmatched. Germline loops: CDR1 SQVTM, CDR2 ANQGSEA. The CDR3 length is 17 residues. Here the CDR3 reads CSVGRGSGGPHTGELFF. The CDR3 bases are TGCAGCGTCGGGCGGGGTAGCGGGGGACCGCACACCGGGGAGCTGTTTTTT.

In its sample, this clone was seen a few times. V is TRBV4-2 and J is TRBJ1-1, with TRBD1 as a possible D gene (6 bases). This CDR3 is 13 amino acids long. The V end lost 0 bases, the J end lost 4 bases, and 6 bases lay between the germline ends. CDR1 and CDR2 from the germline V gene are LGHNA and YNFKEQ. This CDR3 is CASSQEGATEAFF. The CDR3 DNA follows: TGTGCCAGCAGCCAAGAGGGGGCCACTGAAGCTTTCTTT.

The chain is built from TRBV18 and TRBJ1-2, with 10 bases fitting TRBD1. The CDR3 is 14 residues long. CDR1 and CDR2 (germline): KGHSH, LQKENI. With V trimmed by 3 bases and J by 2 bases, 0 bases remained unmatched. The CDR3 here is CASSPTGGNYGYTF. The DNA of the CDR3 is TGTGCCAGCTCACCGACAGGGGGCAACTATGGCTACACCTTC.

V and J are TRBV7-9 and TRBJ1-2; D is undetermined. Trimming stripped 1 base from V and 9 bases from J, with 9 bases between. The CDR3 runs to 12 residues. Germline CDR1 is SEHNR and CDR2 is FQNEAQ (reference sequence). Written as DNA, the CDR3 is TGTGCCAGCAGCTTAGATATGAGGCGCTACACCTTC. It codes for CASSLDMRRYTF.